The text below deals with one TCR beta chain. The target of this receptor is not known. Base qualities are not provided; no much larger clone lies one nucleotide away. The High Capacity cDNA Reverse Transcription Kit was used to reverse transcribe all of the isolated RNA, meaning that expressed TCRB transcripts were what got sequenced. Deep immunoSEQ sequencing was performed on naive, central memory and regulatory T cell samples, with an average of about 4 million total reads per sample. Sorted cells were lysed in RLT buffer, and RNA was extracted using DNase-treated RNeasy Micro or Mini kits according to cell number. To prevent cross-contamination, each cell subset was processed individually, whereas patient and healthy donor samples were processed jointly. TCRB sequences were amplified from cDNA with the immunoSEQ multiplex PCR, producing 87-bp fragments spanning the CDR3 region. Amplicons were sequenced on the Illumina HiSeq platform. Under the source paper's analysis protocol: PCR bias was computationally corrected using synthetic template baselines, reads within Hamming distance 2 were collapsed, and singletons that could not be merged were discarded. Reads were aligned to IMGT to assign V, D and J genes, CDR3 length, and insertions or deletions at six rearrangement sites. Within each subset, clonotype counts were normalized to sorted cell number, and only after that were true diversity and Gini coefficients computed with the tcR R package. The overlap coefficient, calculated on TCRB nucleotide sequences, was used to quantify repertoire sharing. Out-of-frame TCRB sequences from naive cells were analyzed to stand in for the pre-selection repertoire. TCRdb obtained this table from immuneACCESS and retained in-frame rearrangements with V and J assigned. These tables miss some clones; where compared with another copy, unresolved V genes account for less than half of the shortfall, and the remainder is unexplained. V, J and clone size were drawn from that table, and D and trimming were deduced from the DNA. The sample yields under 900,000 clones; roughly 15% were counted once. The ten largest clones take up around 0.02% of the sample.

This record comes from a study of beta chain features in type 1 diabetes (dated by TCRdb to the late 2010s). Some background on the complete study: Patients and healthy donors did not differ in mean age, gender distribution, total cell number or subset yield. A total of roughly 100 million sorted cells were examined across all samples, and the number of cells per subset was strongly correlated with RNA yield. In the study, TCRB repertoires of sorted circulating CD4+ T cell subsets from recently diagnosed type 1 diabetes patients were compared with those of matched healthy donors. Regulatory and stem cell-like memory subsets were obtained from only 8 patients and roughly 8 healthy donors, while naive and central memory subsets were obtained from all 30 or so donors.

From each donor, a single peripheral blood sample of around 120 mL on average was drawn into heparinised tubes. Using a panel that included CD45RO, CCR7, CD25, CD127, CD95 and CD27, naive, central memory, regulatory and stem cell-like memory CD4+ T cells were sorted on a BD FACSAria II. A purity above 98% was achieved for all sorted populations. PBMCs were isolated right away by Lymphoprep density gradient centrifugation and were stained directly, without culture. So that batch effects would be minimized, each experiment stained and sorted samples in pairs, pairing one healthy donor with one patient. Study-level results and caveats: Shorter templates might have been favored by PCR, but patient and control samples were amplified and corrected together, so both groups would have been affected equally by any skew. Because cDNA rather than genomic DNA was sequenced, highly expressing activated cells could have been over-represented, although no difference in activation and CD3 levels was found between groups. A moderate but significant shortening of TCRB CDR3 length was observed in type 1 diabetes patients in all four CD4+ subsets. At VDJ recombination sites, type 1 diabetes patients had fewer insertions and more deleted nucleotides, which implies abnormalities in thymic rearrangement. Naive, central memory and regulatory TCRB repertoires appeared to be more alike among patients than among healthy donors. Because small numbers of individuals were included in the HLA sub-analyses, any influence of HLA type on TCRB rearrangement was left unresolved.

The sequence was collected from a young woman in good health. Specimen: naive CD4+ T cells from blood. According to the study, the label for this sample's cell subset or site signals: true naive CD4+ T cells.

The sequenced DNA is TGTGCCAGGCCCCCGGGACAGATTGACTACGAGCAGTACTTC. This gives the protein CARPPGQIDYEQYF. The V gene is TRBV19 and the J gene is TRBJ2-7; 7 of the junction bases match TRBD1. From the cysteine up to the phenylalanine, the CDR3 has a length of 14 residues. Just CDR3 DNA is preserved here, 42 bases in frame from base 1. At the junction V is shortened by 9 bases and J by 3 bases; bases outside the gene matches: 11. CDR1 and CDR2 are drawn from the germline V gene (reference sequence): LNHDA, SQIVND.